This T cell receptor (beta chain) was found in a study of cytotoxic CD8 clonotypes in ibrutinib-treated CLL. Study-wide context: Responses comprised 24 partial and 2 complete; at median around 70 months, about 14 remained remitted and some twelve progressed.

Study results and caveats: Clonality went up at ibrutinib response and then declined back toward baseline at progression. A difference in sampling times existed between sustained-remission and progressing patients.

The CDR3 covers 13 residues. Germline CDR1 is KGHSH and CDR2 is LQKENI. V was clipped by 3 bases and J by 4 bases; unmatched bases: 2. Points on this clone: Its antigen is unidentified.

The sequencing depth, 1 in 200,000 to 1 in 1 million T cells, was the target. Produced via immunoSEQ multiplex PCR; TCRdb's table is partial and in-frame only. The sample consists of approximately 280,000 clones, less than 85% of them appearing once. This sample comprised PBMCs, obtained at disease progression, from a patient treated with ibrutinib. This receptor was obtained from a human donor with chronic lymphocytic leukemia. The chain combines TRBV18 with TRBJ2-7; TRBD1 matches at 8 bases. The CDR3 sequence is CASSPDRVYEQYF. The CDR3, as DNA: TGTGCCAGCTCACCGGACAGGGTATACGAGCAGTACTTC.